The clone carrying this T cell receptor beta chain occurred once. As yet, its antigen is unknown. These data come from a study of T cell responses to AZD1222 COVID-19 vaccine. Study conclusions and caveats: Donors were largely white British and mainly female; clonal diversity was possibly underestimated. No day 14 peak samples; only post-peak repertoires were characterized.

The protocol was immunoSEQ multiplex PCR, while the TCRdb copy is restricted to in-frame clones and leaves out a portion. The sample has 140,000 to 150,000 clones, roughly 85% seen once. The source material was peripheral blood, sampled on day 0 of AZD1222 vaccination. The receptor was derived from an adult in good health.

CDR3 DNA sequence: TGTGCCAGCAGCCAAGATTCAGATGAGACTACCCAACGGTATTTT. Its protein is CASSQDSDETTQRYF. The chain has TRBV3-1 (or the pseudogene TRBV3-2) and TRBJ2-3, with D tentatively TRBD2 (5 bases). This CDR3 has 15 amino acids. V dropped 0 bases and J dropped 14 bases, with 21 bases sitting between them. Per the germline V gene, CDR1 is LGHDT and CDR2 is YNNKEL (reference sequence).